These 20 T cell receptor beta chains came from one sample sequenced in a study of T cell responses to AZD1222 COVID-19 vaccine (dated by TCRdb to 2020 to 2023). The time point label, as the study defines it: baseline before first vaccination. Libraries were constructed by the immunoSEQ multiplex PCR assay. TCRdb mirrors the immuneACCESS table, restricted to in-frame sequences. Some clones are absent from its copies; in checked studies, under half trace to an unresolved V gene, and the reason for the others is unknown. The table for this sample lists approximately 200,000 clones; 88% of them were counted only once. Of the sample, 6% to 8.5% is held by the ten largest clones. The sample in question was peripheral blood, obtained on day 0 of AZD1222 vaccination. Every receptor here comes from an adult in good health.

The chain couples TRBV28 to TRBJ2-1; 8 bases match TRBD1. The germline gives CDR1 MDHEN, CDR2 SYDVKM. V was pared by 6 bases and J by 7 bases, with 5 bases of the junction left unmatched. The CDR3 has 13 residues. For the CDR3, the DNA is TGTGCCAGCAGCGACAGGGGACAGAATGAGCAGTTCTTC. It specifies CASSDRGQNEQFF.

V gene TRBV5-1 combines with J gene TRBJ2-7, with 9 bases matching TRBD1. V trimming: 4 bases; J trimming: 6 bases; junction bases outside the gene matches: 8. The CDR3 length is 14 residues. Germline V CDR1 and CDR2: SGHRS, YFSETQ. The CDR3 region has the DNA TGCGCCAGCAGCCTGGGACAGGGAAGGGGCGAGCAGTACTTC. Its translation is CASSLGQGRGEQYF.

The chain links TRBV4-2 to TRBJ2-5; D not resolved. The germline CDR1 and CDR2 sequences are LGHNA and YNFKEQ. The CDR3 has 12 amino acids. Trimming stripped 1 base from V and 5 bases from J, with 5 bases between. CDR3 sequence: CASSQVEETQYF. CDR3 DNA: TGTGCCAGCAGCCAAGTGGAGGAGACCCAGTACTTC.

The V gene is TRBV11-2, the J gene TRBJ2-1; D uncertain. Trimming took off 5 bases at V and 11 bases at J, with 34 bases between the two ends. CDR3 size: 19 residues. CDR1 is SGHAT, CDR2 FQNNGV, per germline. The CDR3 bases are TGTGCCAGCAGCCAAGTAGGGTTGGCGTTCGGCCTCGGGCTCCTAAAGCAGTTCTTC. It translates to CASSQVGLAFGLGLLKQFF.

This chain connects TRBV28 to TRBJ2-1; TRBD1 matches at 7 bases. V lost 4 bases and J lost 5; bases outside the gene matches: 5. The CDR3 is 14 residues long. Germline loops: CDR1 MDHEN, CDR2 SYDVKM. This CDR3 reads CASSSGQTNNEQFF. CDR3 DNA: TGTGCCAGCAGTTCGGGACAGACTAACAATGAGCAGTTCTTC.

The rearrangement uses TRBV7-3 and TRBJ1-6, with D perhaps TRBD1 (6 bases). The CDR3 loop spans 17 amino acids. Germline CDR1 is SGHTA and CDR2 is FQGTGA. V was clipped by 2 bases and J by 0 bases, with 11 bases between them. CDR3 DNA: TGTGCCAGCAGCTTAGCCCAGGACAGCTCCTATAATTCACCCCTCCACTTT. As protein: CASSLAQDSSYNSPLHF.

The rearrangement uses TRBV30 and TRBJ2-7; D ambiguous. The CDR3 spans 11 residues. Trimming left V 3 bases short and J 3 bases short, with 6 bases between. Germline assignment: CDR1 GTSNPN and CDR2 SVGIG (reference sequence). The CDR3 sequence is CAWRQDYEQYF. CDR3 sequence (DNA): TGTGCCTGGAGGCAGGACTACGAGCAGTACTTC.

This rearrangement joins TRBV6-4 to TRBJ1-5; a possible D gene is TRBD1 (6 bases). The V gene lost 4 bases and the J gene lost 5 bases, with 15 bases spanning the gap. The CDR3 consists of 15 residues. The germline V gene encodes CDR1 MRHNA and CDR2 SNTAGT. The CDR3 region is CASSGPGHFHQPQHF. In DNA, the CDR3 is TGTGCCAGCAGTGGACCGGGACACTTCCATCAGCCCCAGCATTTT.

The rearrangement links TRBV5-1 to TRBJ1-5; D is undetermined. The V end was cut by 1 base, the J end by 7 bases, with 9 bases between. Per the germline V gene, CDR1 is SGHRS and CDR2 is YFSETQ. The CDR3 contains 13 residues. The CDR3 DNA reads as TGCGCCAGCAGCTTGAGCGGGGAGCAGCCCCAGCATTTT. Translation gives CASSLSGEQPQHF.

This sequence joins TRBV25-1 and TRBJ2-5, with TRBD2 matching 7 bases. The V gene's germline CDR1 is MGHDK and CDR2 SYGVNS. The V gene end was trimmed by 6 bases and the J gene end by 6 bases; junction bases not matched to a gene: 7. The CDR3 is 13 residues long. Here the CDR3 DNA reads TGTGCCAGCAGCCCCCCGGGAGGAAAGACCCAGTACTTC. This gives the protein CASSPPGGKTQYF.

The V gene is TRBV3-1 (or the pseudogene TRBV3-2), the J gene TRBJ2-7, with 10 bases aligning to TRBD1. CDR1 is LGHDT, CDR2 YNNKEL, per germline (reference sequence). This CDR3 has 15 amino acids. The ends lost 3 bases at V and 0 bases at J; junction bases unmatched: 2. The DNA of the CDR3 is TGTGCCAGCAGCCAGGACAGGGGGTTCTCCTACGAGCAGTACTTC. It specifies CASSQDRGFSYEQYF.

This chain joins TRBV9 and TRBJ1-5; TRBD1 agrees at 8 bases. The CDR3 totals 14 residues. The V segment lost 4 bases and the J segment 4 bases; nucleotides outside the gene matches: 4. Germline V gene data show CDR1 as SGDLS and CDR2 as YYNGEE. The CDR3 DNA follows: TGTGCCAGCAGCCCCGGACAGGGAAATCAGCCCCAGCATTTT. Translation: CASSPGQGNQPQHF. The variable domain in full, with the rest retrieved from reference TRBV9 and TRBJ1-5, is DSGVTQTPKHLITATGQRVTLRCSPRSGDLSVYWYQQSLDQGLQFLIQYYNGEERAKGNILERFSAQQFPDLHSELNLSSLELGDSALYFCASSPGQGNQPQHFGDGTRLSIL.

J is TRBJ1-1 and V is TRBV5-8, with D unresolved. The CDR3 covers 14 residues. Trimming cost V 0 bases and J 2 bases, with 8 bases left between them. CDR1 and CDR2 from the germline V gene are SGHTS and YDEGEE. The CDR3 sequence is CASSLGQRNTEAFF. In DNA, the CDR3 is TGTGCCAGCAGCTTGGGACAACGAAACACTGAAGCTTTCTTT.

This chain uses TRBV2 with TRBJ1-2; D remains ambiguous. The germline V and J ends were trimmed by 1 base and 5 bases, with 5 bases remaining between them. The CDR3 is 12 residues long. Germline-derived CDR1 and CDR2 are SNHLY and FYNNEI. The CDR3 spells CASSEDIYGYTF. The DNA for the CDR3 is TGTGCCAGCAGTGAAGATATTTATGGCTACACCTTC.

J is TRBJ1-1 and V is TRBV18; D may be TRBD1 (5 bases). The CDR3 consists of 17 residues. CDR1 is KGHSH, CDR2 LQKENI, per germline. The V end lost 4 bases, the J end lost 1 base, and 19 bases lay between the germline ends. CDR3 protein: CASSQTALTGGNTEAFF. In nucleotides, the CDR3 is TGTGCCAGCTCACAGACAGCCTTGACCGGGGGGAACACTGAAGCTTTCTTT. Combining the CDR3 with reference TRBV18 and TRBJ1-1 gives the whole variable domain NAGVMQNPRHLVRRRGQEARLRCSPMKGHSHVYWYRQLPEEGLKFMVYLQKENIIDESGMPKERFSAEFPKEGPSILRIQQVVRGDSAAYFCASSQTALTGGNTEAFFGQGTRLTVV.

The chain couples TRBV21-1 to TRBJ1-5; the tabulated D call, TRBD1, remains unverified against the DNA. TRBV21-1 is a known pseudogene. This CDR3 has 15 amino acids. The CDR3 loop reads CASSNGQGGNQPQHF. CDR3 bases: TGTGCCAGCAGCAACGGACAGGGTGGCAATCAGCCCCAGCATTTT.

The chain uses TRBV7-9 and TRBJ2-3, with D maybe TRBD1 (5 bases). The CDR3 runs to 18 residues. The V end lost 5 bases, the J end lost 4 bases, and 25 bases lay between the germline ends. Germline V gene sequence: CDR1 SEHNR, CDR2 FQNEAQ (reference sequence). The CDR3 DNA reads TGTGCCAGCAGCCCGAGACTTAAATCACCTCTCAGGGCAGATACGCAGTATTTT. Translation gives CASSPRLKSPLRADTQYF.

The chain links TRBV5-5 to TRBJ2-3; TRBD2 matches at 8 bases. Germline V gene sequence: CDR1 SGHKS, CDR2 YYEKEE (reference sequence). The CDR3 is 16 amino acids. V was clipped by 0 bases and J by 2 bases; unmatched bases: 5. Here the CDR3 reads CASSLDRGGSTDTQYF. The CDR3 bases are TGTGCCAGCAGCTTGGATCGGGGGGGTTCCACAGATACGCAGTATTTT. Supplemented by reference TRBV5-5 and TRBJ2-3, the full variable domain reads DAGVTQSPTHLIKTRGQQVTLRCSPISGHKSVSWYQQVLGQGPQFIFQYYEKEERGRGNFPDRFSARQFPNYSSELNVNALLLGDSALYLCASSLDRGGSTDTQYFGPGTRLTVL.

The chain links TRBV6-1 to TRBJ1-2, with D unresolved. The CDR3 runs to 15 residues. V was clipped by 0 bases and J by 3 bases, with 11 bases between them. Germline CDR1 MNHNS, CDR2 SASEGT. Here the CDR3 reads CASSEATDYHYGYTF. For the CDR3, the DNA is TGTGCCAGCAGTGAAGCTACAGATTACCACTATGGCTACACCTTC.

This chain connects TRBV29-1 to TRBJ1-2, with 9 bases identical to TRBD1. Unmatched junction bases numbered 7, after V lost 7 bases and J lost 4 bases. Per the germline V gene, CDR1 is SQVTM and CDR2 is ANQGSEA. The CDR3 consists of 13 residues. The CDR3 here is CSAGTGRGYGYTF. In DNA, the CDR3 is TGCAGCGCCGGGACAGGGCGAGGCTATGGCTACACCTTC.